The 13 T cell receptor beta chains presented below share a single source sample, sequenced in a study of technical replicates of blood from a few donors. TCRdb's table, derived via immunoSEQ multiplex PCR, lists solely in-frame clones and lacks some. The sample carries around 67,000 clones, around 85% recorded once. Material for sequencing was PBMCs. The receptors originated from a human donor in good health. Some clones in this sample may be carry-over from other donors' samples.

This clone was recorded only once. The chain has TRBV2 and TRBJ2-5, with 9 bases identical to TRBD2. Germline V lookup: CDR1 SNHLY, CDR2 FYNNEI. The V and J ends lost 7 bases and 7 bases, in that order; junction bases with no gene match: 13. The CDR3 spans 15 residues. The DNA of the CDR3 is TGTGCCAGCACCGATAGCGGGGGTGGCAGGGGGACCCAGTACTTC. Translation: CASTDSGGGRGTQYF.

The chain uses TRBV13 and TRBJ2-6; D perhaps matches TRBD2 (5 bases). CDR3 length: 17 amino acids. Trimming removed 2 bases from V and 3 bases from J, with 14 bases in between. Germline V gene data show CDR1 as PRHDT and CDR2 as FYEKMQ (reference sequence). Here the CDR3 reads CASSLYSSEGGANVLTF. CDR3 DNA: TGTGCCAGCAGCTTATATAGCAGCGAGGGTGGGGCCAACGTCCTGACTTTC. The full variable domain, with the rest looked up from reference TRBV13 and TRBJ2-6, is AAGVIQSPRHLIKEKRETATLKCYPIPRHDTVYWYQQGPGQDPQFLISFYEKMQSDKGSIPDRFSAQQFSDYHSELNMSSLELGDSALYFCASSLYSSEGGANVLTFGAGSRLTVL.

The sample holds a few counts of this clone. The chain links TRBV4-3 to TRBJ1-5; D call uncertain. The ends were cut back, 0 bases at V and 5 bases at J, with 5 bases in the middle. Germline values: CDR1 LGHNA, CDR2 YSLEER. The CDR3 loop spans 13 amino acids. The CDR3 DNA follows: TGCGCCAGCAGCCAAGACTTTTATCAGCCCCAGCATTTT. This codes for CASSQDFYQPQHF.

The chain employs TRBV7-9 and TRBJ1-2; the match to TRBD1 covers 9 bases. There are 14 residues in the CDR3. Germline-derived CDR1 and CDR2 are SEHNR and FQNEAQ (reference sequence). Losses at the gene ends were 4 bases for V and 4 bases for J; bases not matched to a gene: 4. Written as DNA, the CDR3 is TGTGCCAGCAGCTCAGGACAGGGGCCCTATGGCTACACCTTC. It translates to CASSSGQGPYGYTF. Using reference TRBV7-9 and TRBJ1-2 for the parts outside the CDR3, the full variable domain is DTGVSQNPRHKITKRGQNVTFRCDPISEHNRLYWYRQTLGQGPEFLTYFQNEAQLEKSRLLSDRFSAERPKGSFSTLEIQRTEQGDSAMYLCASSSGQGPYGYTFGSGTRLTVV.

This clone appeared once. The J gene is TRBJ1-6, the V gene TRBV4-1, with unresolved D. The CDR3 has 22 amino acids. V lost 4 bases and J lost 0, with 28 bases in between. CDR1 and CDR2 (germline): MGHRA, YSYEKL. The CDR3, as DNA: TGCGCCAGCAGCCGCGGGTTGCCGCTTGGTGCCTCCCCCAACTCCTATAATTCACCCCTCCACTTT. This sequence encodes CASSRGLPLGASPNSYNSPLHF.

CDR3 loop: CASSPGTSGLITDTQYF. As DNA, the CDR3 is TGTGCCAGCAGCCCCGGGACTAGCGGACTAATCACAGATACGCAGTATTTT. V is TRBV11-2 and J is TRBJ2-3, with 11 positions matching TRBD2. V lost 5 bases to trimming and J lost 2 bases; unmatched junction nucleotides: 9. The CDR3 is made up of 17 amino acids. From germline, CDR1 is SGHAT and CDR2 FQNNGV. The full variable domain, completed using reference TRBV11-2 and TRBJ2-3, is EAGVAQSPRYKIIEKRQSVAFWCNPISGHATLYWYQQILGQGPKLLIQFQNNGVVDDSQLPKDRFSAERLKGVDSTLKIQPAKLEDSAVYLCASSPGTSGLITDTQYFGPGTRLTVL.

V and J are TRBV14 and TRBJ2-3; perhaps TRBD2 as D (5 bases). V was clipped by 3 bases and J by 7 bases, with 11 bases between them. CDR1 SGHDN and CDR2 FVKESK come from the germline V gene. This CDR3 is built from 13 residues. The CDR3: CASSQGAINTQYF. CDR3 in DNA: TGTGCCAGCAGCCAGGGAGCGATTAATACGCAGTATTTT.

V gene TRBV29-1 combines with J gene TRBJ2-1, with 10 bases lining up with TRBD2. V shed 4 bases, J shed 0 bases, and the junction held 9 bases outside the gene matches. Germline CDR1 is SQVTM and CDR2 is ANQGSEA. The CDR3 extends over 17 amino acids. The CDR3 loop reads CSVAKRLAGASYNEQFF. As DNA, the CDR3 is TGCAGCGTTGCTAAACGACTAGCGGGCGCCTCCTACAATGAGCAGTTCTTC.

The rearrangement links TRBV18 to TRBJ2-2, with 8 nucleotides matching TRBD2. Losses at the gene ends were 2 bases for V and 2 bases for J; bases not matched to a gene: 7. The CDR3 spans 17 residues. Germline CDR1 KGHSH, CDR2 LQKENI. The CDR3 region has the DNA TGTGCCAGCTCACCAGTCGCCGGGAGGGGTAACACCGGGGAGCTGTTTTTT. Its translation: CASSPVAGRGNTGELFF.

This sequence joins TRBV5-6 and TRBJ1-5, with D possibly TRBD1 on 6 matching bases. The CDR3 consists of 14 residues. CDR1 and CDR2 from the germline V gene are SGHDT and YYEEEE. Trimming removed 0 bases at V and 6 bases at J, with 10 bases between. For the CDR3, the DNA is TGTGCCAGCAGCTTGGGCGGGGGCGGTCAGCCCCAGCATTTT. It is translated as CASSLGGGGQPQHF. The complete variable domain, with remaining parts taken from reference TRBV5-6 and TRBJ1-5, reads DAGVTQSPTHLIKTRGQQVTLRCSPKSGHDTVSWYQQALGQGPQFIFQYYEEEERQRGNFPDRFSGHQFPNYSSELNVNALLLGDSALYLCASSLGGGGQPQHFGDGTRLSIL.

The chain joins TRBV7-9 to TRBJ1-3; 8 bases align to TRBD1. Per germline, CDR1 SEHNR and CDR2 FQNEAQ (reference sequence). CDR3 length: 13 amino acids. The V segment lost 5 bases and the J segment 5 bases; nucleotides outside the gene matches: 2. The CDR3 loop is CASSTGGRNTIYF. The CDR3 DNA sequence: TGTGCCAGCAGCACAGGGGGTCGAAACACCATATATTTT.

This sequence joins TRBV7-2 and TRBJ1-3; D gene uncertain. V lost 5 bases and J lost 0, with 14 bases in between. The CDR3 covers 16 residues. CDR1 is SGHTA and CDR2 is FQGNSA in the germline V gene. The chain's CDR3 is CASSRGATGSGNTIYF. The CDR3 coding sequence is TGTGCCAGCAGCCGGGGTGCGACTGGCTCTGGAAACACCATATATTTT.

Written as DNA, the CDR3 is TGTGCCTGGGTCACAGGGTCTGGCGAGCAGTACTTC. Translation: CAWVTGSGEQYF. V usage is TRBV30 and J usage is TRBJ2-7; D possibly corresponds to TRBD1 (6 bases). This CDR3 is 12 amino acids long. The V gene's germline CDR1 is GTSNPN and CDR2 SVGIG (reference sequence). V lost 5 bases, J lost 6 bases, and 14 bases lay in between.